These 8 T cell receptor beta chains share one sample of origin, sequenced in a study of blood T cell repertoires in COVID-19. Repertoires were generated with immunoSEQ multiplex PCR, while TCRdb's copy carries only in-frame clones and drops some. The sample yields some 160,000 clones, 60% to 85% seen once. Sample: peripheral blood. All receptors come from a man aged 50-59 years with active or convalescent COVID-19.

This chain uses TRBV6-5 with TRBJ2-3, with 8 bases that match TRBD2. The ends lost 7 bases at V and 0 bases at J; junction bases unmatched: 6. The CDR3 extends over 15 amino acids. Germline-derived CDR1 and CDR2 are MNHEY and SVGAGI. DNA of the CDR3: TGTGCCAGCACCGGGCCTAGCGGGAGCACAGATACGCAGTATTTT. Translated, it gives CASTGPSGSTDTQYF.

The V and J genes are TRBV29-1 and TRBJ1-2, with a weak D call TRBD1 (6 bases). Germline lookup yields CDR1 SQVTM and CDR2 ANQGSEA. The CDR3 totals 14 residues. V lost 7 bases and J lost 3, with 18 bases in between. In DNA, the CDR3 is TGCAGCGCCTCCAGGAACAGGGTGGACTATGGCTACACCTTC. It encodes CSASRNRVDYGYTF.

This clone has only a few counts. The chain carries TRBV30 and TRBJ2-7; 8 bases map to TRBD1. Looked up from germline, CDR1 is GTSNPN and CDR2 is SVGIG (reference sequence). The CDR3 length is 14 residues. With V trimmed by 0 bases and J by 0 bases, 1 base remained unmatched. The CDR3 DNA reads TGTGCCTGGAGTGTAGGGACAGGCTCCTACGAGCAGTACTTC. Protein sequence: CAWSVGTGSYEQYF.

The V gene is TRBV7-9, the J gene TRBJ2-1, with 7 bases aligning to TRBD2. The germline V gene encodes CDR1 SEHNR and CDR2 FQNEAQ (reference sequence). This CDR3 has 17 residues. V was pared by 2 bases and J by 9 bases, with 16 bases of the junction left unmatched. CDR3 nucleotides: TGTGCCAGCAGCTTACCCCAGCGGCTAGCGGTTTACGCTGAGCAGTTCTTC. Translating it yields CASSLPQRLAVYAEQFF.

The chain has TRBV19 and TRBJ1-5, with a weak D call TRBD1 (6 bases). CDR1 and CDR2 (germline): LNHDA, SQIVND (reference sequence). V lost 3 bases and J 0 bases, leaving 12 bases between the germline ends. The CDR3 has 16 amino acids. CDR3 sequence: CASSIKDRYSNQPQHF. The CDR3 DNA is TGTGCCAGTAGTATTAAGGACAGATATAGCAATCAGCCCCAGCATTTT.

This clone was observed at least ten times. The J gene is TRBJ2-7, the V gene TRBV11-2; 11 bases are shared with TRBD1. The V gene end was trimmed by 2 bases and the J gene end by 3 bases; junction bases not matched to a gene: 3. This CDR3 has 15 residues. Germline values: CDR1 SGHAT, CDR2 FQNNGV. CDR3 sequence: CASSLRTGGDYEQYF. In nucleotides, the CDR3 is TGTGCCAGCAGCTTAAGGACAGGGGGCGACTACGAGCAGTACTTC.

The CDR3 bases are TGTGCCAGCTCCGCGACAGGGGTCTACAATCAGCCCCAGCATTTT. Protein product: CASSATGVYNQPQHF. The chain combines TRBV18 with TRBJ1-5; TRBD1 matches 8 bases. Germline loops: CDR1 KGHSH, CDR2 LQKENI. The CDR3 loop spans 15 amino acids. V lost 6 bases, J lost 3 bases, and 7 bases stayed unmatched.

The table lists this clone with a count of one. The chain couples TRBV4-1 to TRBJ2-7; TRBD1 aligns across 10 bases. This CDR3 is built from 16 residues. V shed 3 bases, J shed 2 bases, and the junction held 7 bases outside the gene matches. CDR1 is MGHRA and CDR2 is YSYEKL in the germline V gene. The CDR3 region has the DNA TGCGCCAGCAGCCAGGGACCGGGACAGGGGCCCTACGAGCAGTACTTC. Amino acids: CASSQGPGQGPYEQYF.